This passage covers 7 T cell receptor beta chains from one sample sequenced in a study of graft-versus-host responses after intestinal transplantation. Their specific antigens are unknown. TCRdb's table, derived via immunoSEQ multiplex PCR, lists solely in-frame clones and lacks some. The sample includes around 100,000 clones, about 90% seen only once; the top ten take around 0.96%. The sample consisted of unstimulated CD4+ T cells sorted from spleen or lymph node cells, taken before intestinal transplant. All receptors derive from a human donor who received an intestinal transplant.

The chain is built from TRBV4-1 and TRBJ1-1; 9 bases align to TRBD1. V was pared by 0 bases and J by 2 bases, with 4 bases of the junction left unmatched. The germline CDR1 and CDR2 sequences are MGHRA and YSYEKL. The CDR3 totals 16 residues. The CDR3, as DNA: TGCGCCAGCAGCCAAGAGGGGACAGGGAGAAACACTGAAGCTTTCTTT. This encodes CASSQEGTGRNTEAFF.

This clone was detected once. V gene TRBV7-6 combines with J gene TRBJ2-7, with 7 positions matching TRBD2. In germline, CDR1 is SGHVS, CDR2 FNYEAQ. V gave up 4 bases and J gave up 4 bases; unmatched junction bases: 7. CDR3 size: 14 residues. CDR3 sequence (DNA): TGTGCCAGCAGCTGTCGGGAGGAAATTTACGAGCAGTACTTC. This sequence encodes CASSCREEIYEQYF.

In DNA, the CDR3 is TGTGCCACCTCCGGGACAGGGGTACGCGAGCAGTACTTC. It codes for CATSGTGVREQYF. V usage is TRBV10-3 and J usage is TRBJ2-7; 10 nucleotides match TRBD1. The CDR3 has 13 amino acids. V lost 10 bases, J lost 6 bases, and 9 bases stayed unmatched. Germline CDR1 reads ENHRY; CDR2 reads SYGVKD.

This sequence joins TRBV9 and TRBJ2-3; D not resolved. This CDR3 contains 12 residues. In germline, CDR1 is SGDLS, CDR2 YYNGEE. Trimming removed 7 bases at V and 0 bases at J, with 6 bases between. CDR3 loop: CASGASTDTQYF. The CDR3 DNA reads as TGTGCCAGCGGAGCTAGCACAGATACGCAGTATTTT.

This chain links TRBV5-1 with TRBJ2-7, with unresolved D. V was pared by 2 bases and J by 2 bases, with 11 bases between. The CDR3 loop spans 14 amino acids. Germline-derived CDR1 and CDR2 are SGHRS and YFSETQ. As DNA, the CDR3 is TGCGCCAGCAGCTTTTGGCAGGAAGCCTACGAGCAGTACTTC. This gives the protein CASSFWQEAYEQYF.

The V and J genes are TRBV7-9 and TRBJ2-2; D uncertain. Germline V lookup: CDR1 SEHNR, CDR2 FQNEAQ (reference sequence). The CDR3 length is 15 residues. Trimming removed 4 bases at V and 4 bases at J, with 13 bases between. CDR3 in amino acids: CASSSNYLFTGELFF. The CDR3 nucleotides are TGTGCCAGCAGCTCGAACTACCTATTCACCGGGGAGCTGTTTTTT. Combining the CDR3 with reference TRBV7-9 and TRBJ2-2 gives the whole variable domain DTGVSQNPRHKITKRGQNVTFRCDPISEHNRLYWYRQTLGQGPEFLTYFQNEAQLEKSRLLSDRFSAERPKGSFSTLEIQRTEQGDSAMYLCASSSNYLFTGELFFGEGSRLTVL.

The chain recombines TRBV6-1 with TRBJ2-7; 10 bases are shared with TRBD1. The junction had 13 bases not matched to a gene; V was cut back by 4 bases and J by 1 base. The CDR3 consists of 18 residues. CDR1 is MNHNS and CDR2 is SASEGT in the germline V gene. CDR3 in amino acids: CASSVGQVGQGLSYEQYF. CDR3 DNA: TGTGCCAGCAGTGTCGGCCAGGTGGGACAGGGGCTTTCCTACGAGCAGTACTTC.